These 7 T cell receptor beta chains came from one sample sequenced in a study of blood T cell repertoires in COVID-19 (dated by TCRdb to between 2020 and 2021). To prepare the library, the immunoSEQ multiplex PCR assay was applied. TCRdb holds this immuneACCESS table with in-frame rearrangements only. Some clones are missing; in checked studies, unresolved V genes explain under half, and the rest has no known cause. The sample profile shows 250,000 or so clones; around 81% of them were found once. The ten biggest clones cover roughly 2% of the sample. Material: peripheral blood. These receptors all come from a man aged 25-40 years who had recovered from COVID-19.

The chain employs TRBV5-4 and TRBJ2-2, with D unclear. The CDR3 loop spans 15 amino acids. V was clipped by 1 base and J by 3 bases, with 10 bases between them. Germline V lookup: CDR1 SGHNT, CDR2 YYREEE (reference sequence). In nucleotides, the CDR3 is TGTGCCAGCAGCTTGCAGGCAGGTTACACCGGGGAGCTGTTTTTT. Protein sequence: CASSLQAGYTGELFF.

This chain connects TRBV7-9 to TRBJ2-7; D is perhaps TRBD1 (5 bases). Trimming took 5 bases from V and 0 from J, leaving 11 bases between them. The V gene's germline CDR1 is SEHNR and CDR2 FQNEAQ (reference sequence). This CDR3 is built from 14 residues. CDR3 residues: CASSVQGNSYEQYF. CDR3 nucleotides: TGTGCCAGCAGCGTCCAGGGTAACTCCTACGAGCAGTACTTC.

This rearrangement joins TRBV7-8 to TRBJ2-3, with 7 positions matching TRBD2. V lost 2 bases and J lost 4; bases outside the gene matches: 9. The CDR3 sequence is 16 residues long. CDR1 and CDR2 from the germline V gene are SGHVS and FQNEAQ. The CDR3, as DNA: TGTGCCAGCAGCTTACCTGTGGGGGGGGTGTCAGATACGCAGTATTTT. Protein product: CASSLPVGGVSDTQYF. Together with reference TRBV7-8 and TRBJ2-3, the CDR3 gives the full variable domain: GAGVSQSPRYKVAKRGQDVALRCDPISGHVSLFWYQQALGQGPEFLTYFQNEAQLDKSGLPSDRFFAERPEGSVSTLKIQRTQQEDSAVYLCASSLPVGGVSDTQYFGPGTRLTVL.

This clone was seen a few times. The chain has TRBV7-2 and TRBJ1-3; no definite D call. Germline CDR1 SGHTA, CDR2 FQGNSA. CDR3 length: 13 residues. V lost 5 bases and J 8 bases, leaving 13 bases between the germline ends. The CDR3 region is CASSTRHPDTIYF. The CDR3 nucleotides are TGTGCCAGCAGCACGAGGCACCCCGACACCATATATTTT.

The V gene is TRBV18, the J gene TRBJ1-3; 9 bases fit TRBD1. The CDR3 has 15 residues. From germline, CDR1 is KGHSH and CDR2 LQKENI. Trimming removed 5 bases from V and 1 base from J; junction bases left unmatched: 3. As DNA, the CDR3 is TGTGCCAGCTCAGCCGGGACAGGGTCTGGAAACACCATATATTTT. Protein product: CASSAGTGSGNTIYF.

The V and J genes are TRBV9 and TRBJ2-5; 8 nucleotides match TRBD1. Per the germline V gene, CDR1 is SGDLS and CDR2 is YYNGEE. This CDR3 has 16 residues. V trimming: 3 bases; J trimming: 2 bases; junction bases outside the gene matches: 9. Written as DNA, the CDR3 is TGTGCCAGCAGCGAGTGGACAGGGTACCAACAAGAGACCCAGTACTTC. Encoded protein: CASSEWTGYQQETQYF.

The chain has TRBV7-9 and TRBJ2-3; D may be TRBD2 (5 bases). Germline CDR1 reads SEHNR; CDR2 reads FQNEAQ (reference sequence). CDR3 length: 15 residues. Trimming took 8 bases from V and 4 from J, leaving 19 bases between them. In DNA, the CDR3 is TGTGCCAGCCGGGGTGGCCAGGAGATTGCAGATACGCAGTATTTT. It encodes CASRGGQEIADTQYF.